This is a list of T cell receptor beta chains from one sample in a study of cytomegalovirus exposure and HLA in healthy donors. The data were produced by immunoSEQ multiplex PCR, yet TCRdb's version contains in-frame clones alone and is incomplete. Of under 150,000 clones in the sample, around 87% were seen once. Sequenced input: PBMCs. These receptors were collected from a man aged 18 to 30 in good health and CMV-seropositive. CDR3s include the opening cysteine and the closing phenylalanine or tryptophan. D genes are given only for firm matches. Expanded clones are given a class, and other clones once, few, many or no size at all.

abundance	v_gene	d_gene	j_gene	CDR3nt	CDR3aa
.	TRBV7-9	TRBD2	TRBJ2-1	TGTGCCAGCAGCTACTTAGCGGGGGATGAGCAGTTCTTC	CASSYLAGDEQFF
once	TRBV30	TRBD1	TRBJ1-1	TGTGCCTGGATGCAGGGGGCGGTGACTGAAGCTTTCTTT	CAWMQGAVTEAFF
.	TRBV5-6	.	TRBJ2-2	TGTGCCAGCAGCTTCCGAACTGTCGGGGAGCTGTTTTTT	CASSFRTVGELFF
.	TRBV15	.	TRBJ1-2	TGTGCCACCAGCAGAGCGGAGGTAATTGGCTACACCTTC	CATSRAEVIGYTF
.	TRBV19	.	TRBJ2-1	TGTGCCAGTAGCTTACTAGGGGAGCAGTTCTTC	CASSLLGEQFF
once	TRBV30	.	TRBJ2-1	TGTGCCTGGAGTGTTTCCCACACCGACAATGAGCAGTTCTTC	CAWSVSHTDNEQFF
once	TRBV5-1	TRBD2	TRBJ2-3	TGCGCCAGCAGCTTGGGAGCCGGGACTAGTCGCGATACGCAGTATTTT	CASSLGAGTSRDTQYF
.	TRBV5-4	.	TRBJ1-2	TGTGCCAGCAGCCCCCCTGCCAGGGTTGAGTCGGGCTACACCTTC	CASSPPARVESGYTF
once	TRBV7-2	TRBD1	TRBJ1-5	TGTGCCAGCAGCCCAGGGGGGACAGGGGGGTTGGAGCCCCAGCATTTT	CASSPGGTGGLEPQHF
.	TRBV12-2	.	TRBJ2-6	TGTGCAAGTCGCTTACCAAAAGGACTCTCCTCTGGGGCCAACGTCCTGACTTTC	CASRLPKGLSSGANVLTF
.	TRBV7-8	.	TRBJ2-7	TGTGCCAGCAGCTTAAGCGGGTTCTTGCACGAGCAGTACTTC	CASSLSGFLHEQYF
.	TRBV27	TRBD2	TRBJ2-1	TGTGCCAGCAGTTTTACGGCTGGACTAGCGGGAGTCGGTGAGCAGTTCTTC	CASSFTAGLAGVGEQFF
.	TRBV15	.	TRBJ1-5	TGTGCCACCAGCAGAGATTTCCCCAGAGCGGAACCCCAGCATTTT	CATSRDFPRAEPQHF
many	TRBV10-2	TRBD1	TRBJ1-2	TGCGCCAGCAGTGAGTGGGGACAGCACTACACCTTC	CASSEWGQHYTF
.	TRBV18	TRBD1	TRBJ1-3	TGTGCCAGCTCACCTGGACAGGGCTATGGAAACACCATATATTTT	CASSPGQGYGNTIYF
.	TRBV27	TRBD1	TRBJ1-1	TGTGCCAGCAGTTTATATTATTCAGGGGGATGGTACGCTGAAGCTTTCTTT	CASSLYYSGGWYAEAFF
.	TRBV18	.	TRBJ1-2	TGTGCCAGCTCATCACAGGACTTAATACAGAACTATGGCTACACCTTC	CASSSQDLIQNYGYTF
.	TRBV27	TRBD2	TRBJ2-5	TGTGCCAGCAGTTCGACACTAGCGGGGATCCAAGAGACCCAGTACTTC	CASSSTLAGIQETQYF
.	TRBV9	TRBD1	TRBJ1-1	TGTGCCAGCAGTCAAGAGACAGGGGAGCACACTGAAGCTTTCTTT	CASSQETGEHTEAFF
.	TRBV10-1	.	TRBJ2-3	TGCGCCAGCAGCATTGCAGGGGTCGATACGCAGTATTTT	CASSIAGVDTQYF
.	TRBV6-1	.	TRBJ1-4	TGTGCCAGCAGTGTCCTCCTTGGGACTCTCGGACGTAGGGCTAATGAAAAACTGTTTTTT	CASSVLLGTLGRRANEKLFF
.	TRBV9	TRBD2	TRBJ2-1	TGTGCCAGCAGCGTAGGTGATAGCGGGAGCGAGAATGAGCAGTTCTTC	CASSVGDSGSENEQFF
.	TRBV6-5	TRBD1	TRBJ1-1	TGTGCCAGCAGTTACAAGGGACAGGGCAACACTGAAGCTTTCTTT	CASSYKGQGNTEAFF
.	TRBV5-1	TRBD2	TRBJ2-2	TGCGCCAGCAGCTTGGGACTAGCGGGAGTGGAGACCGGGGAGCTGTTTTTT	CASSLGLAGVETGELFF
few	TRBV2	.	TRBJ2-7	TGTGCCAGCAGGGTTGCGGCCTACGAGCAGTACTTC	CASRVAAYEQYF
.	TRBV6-6	.	TRBJ2-7	TGTGCCAGCACCAAAAGCAGGGACTTTTTCGAGCAGTACTTC	CASTKSRDFFEQYF
.	TRBV5-1	TRBD2	TRBJ2-3	TGCGCCAGCAGCTTGAGGGAGGGAGTGGAAACAGATACGCAGTATTTT	CASSLREGVETDTQYF
.	TRBV6-5	TRBD2	TRBJ2-3	TGTGCCAGCAGTCGGAGCGGGGCTAGCACAGATACGCAGTATTTT	CASSRSGASTDTQYF
.	TRBV2	TRBD1	TRBJ2-3	TGTGCCAGCAGTGATCGGGACAGCTACACAGATACGCAGTATTTT	CASSDRDSYTDTQYF
.	TRBV7-7	TRBD2	TRBJ2-3	TGTGCTAGCAGCCCAGGACTAGCGGGAGGGGCAGATACGCAGTATTTT	CASSPGLAGGADTQYF
.	TRBV7-9	TRBD2	TRBJ2-3	TGTGCCAGCAGTCTAGCGGGAGTAAAAGATACGCAGTATTTT	CASSLAGVKDTQYF
.	TRBV7-2	TRBD1	TRBJ1-4	TGTGCCAGCAGCTCCCGGGAATTGTGGACAGGCGCTGTAAATGAAAAACTGTTTTTT	CASSSRELWTGAVNEKLFF
.	TRBV5-1	.	TRBJ1-3	TGCGCCAGCAGCTTGGAGGTGGGGGCAAACACCATATATTTT	CASSLEVGANTIYF
.	TRBV7-8	TRBD1	TRBJ1-2	TGTGCCAGCAGCTTCCGGACAGGGACCAGTGGCTACACCTTC	CASSFRTGTSGYTF
once	TRBV5-1	.	TRBJ2-1	TGCGCCAGCAGCATTAACCTAGCAGGAAGCCACAATGAGCAGTTCTTC	CASSINLAGSHNEQFF
.	TRBV27	TRBD2	TRBJ2-2	TGTGCCAGCAACCCCGGAAGGACTAGGGAAATCGGGGAGCTGTTTTTT	CASNPGRTREIGELFF
.	TRBV19	.	TRBJ2-3	TGTGCCAGTAGTATCGGTCAGGGGATCACAGATACGCAGTATTTT	CASSIGQGITDTQYF
.	TRBV6-5	TRBD1	TRBJ2-5	TGTGCCAGCTGGGACAGGGCACAAGAGACCCAGTACTTC	CASWDRAQETQYF
.	TRBV19	.	TRBJ2-3	TGTGCCAGTACTTTCGGGGTAACGCAGTATTTT	CASTFGVTQYF
few	TRBV7-8	TRBD1	TRBJ1-2	TGTGCCAGCAGCTCGGACAGGGCGAGTGGCTACACCTTC	CASSSDRASGYTF
.	TRBV6-1	.	TRBJ2-3	TGTGCCAGCAGTGTGATCCGAACTTCTAGCACAGATACGCAGTATTTT	CASSVIRTSSTDTQYF
.	TRBV6-1	.	TRBJ2-1	TGTGCCAGCAGCGCGGACAGCCACAATGAGCAGTTCTTC	CASSADSHNEQFF
once	TRBV5-6	.	TRBJ2-5	TGTGCCAGCAGCTTACTTTCCAGGCCGACCCAGTACTTC	CASSLLSRPTQYF
.	TRBV15	.	TRBJ2-1	TGTGCCACCAGCAGAGATTTGGCTGATGAGCAGTTCTTC	CATSRDLADEQFF
.	TRBV10-3	.	TRBJ1-6	TGTGCCATCAGGGACCAACAGGGCTATTCACCCCTCCACTTT	CAIRDQQGYSPLHF
.	TRBV11-3	TRBD2	TRBJ2-7	TGTGCCAGCAGCAGGAGACTAGCGGGAAACTACGAGCAGTACTTC	CASSRRLAGNYEQYF
.	TRBV27	TRBD1	TRBJ1-2	TGTGCCAGGCGAACAGGGGGGTCGGGCTACACCTTC	CARRTGGSGYTF
.	TRBV27	TRBD2	TRBJ2-1	TGTGCCAGCAGTTTATCCGGACTAGCGGGACGCAATGAGCAGTTCTTC	CASSLSGLAGRNEQFF
.	TRBV9	.	TRBJ1-1	TGTGCCAGCAGCGGCCTTAGGACTTTGCCTGAAGCTTTCTTT	CASSGLRTLPEAFF
once	TRBV5-4	.	TRBJ2-7	TGTGCCAGCAGCTTGGTAGGAGGGAGGTCCTACGAGCAGTACTTC	CASSLVGGRSYEQYF
.	TRBV29-1	.	TRBJ2-2	TGCAGCGTCCCAGACAGCCACTCGAACACCGGGGAGCTGTTTTTT	CSVPDSHSNTGELFF